The 15 T cell receptor beta chains listed next were all sequenced from one sample in a study of intratumoral heterogeneity in liver cancer. Generated by immunoSEQ multiplex PCR, the TCRdb table keeps only in-frame clones and is missing some. The table records about 20,000 clones, about two thirds of them present only once. The sample consisted of tumor-adjacent normal tissue, taken before any cancer treatment. The source is a woman aged 70-85 years with hepatocellular carcinoma.

This clone is labeled medium-sized. CDR3 nucleotide sequence: TGTGCCAGCAGCGCGGAAGCGGGAACCGGGGAGCTGTTTTTT. This translates into CASSAEAGTGELFF. The gene calls are TRBV7-3 and TRBJ2-2, with 7 bases matching TRBD2. Per the germline V gene, CDR1 is SGHTA and CDR2 is FQGTGA. The V and J ends lost 5 bases and 5 bases, in that order; junction bases with no gene match: 5. The CDR3 consists of 14 residues.

The chain recombines TRBV7-9 with TRBJ2-6, with D perhaps matching TRBD1 (6 bases). Germline lookup yields CDR1 SEHNR and CDR2 FQNEAQ (reference sequence). This CDR3 region has 16 residues. Trimming left V 6 bases short and J 0 bases short, with 12 bases between. In nucleotides, the CDR3 is TGTGCCAGCAGGGGCCTAGGGGGCTCTGGGGCCAACGTCCTGACTTTC. As protein: CASRGLGGSGANVLTF.

The chain carries TRBV15 and TRBJ2-7, with D unclear. V lost 0 bases, J lost 6 bases, and 9 bases lay in between. CDR3 size: 13 residues. CDR1 LNHNV and CDR2 YYDKDF come from the germline V gene (reference sequence). CDR3 in amino acids: CATSRDKGFEQYF. CDR3 sequence (DNA): TGTGCCACCAGCAGAGATAAGGGATTCGAGCAGTACTTC.

This chain links TRBV10-3 with TRBJ1-6; TRBD1 might be the D (5 bases). Deletions cut 5 bases from V and 5 bases from J, with 10 bases between. The CDR3 covers 14 residues. Germline V gene lookup returns CDR1 ENHRY and CDR2 SYGVKD. CDR3 sequence: CAISRDGNNSPLHF. The DNA for the CDR3 is TGTGCCATCAGTCGGGACGGCAATAATTCACCCCTCCACTTT.

This clone was picked up a small number of times. V and J are TRBV7-9 and TRBJ1-1; D is ambiguous. Germline V CDR1 and CDR2: SEHNR, FQNEAQ (reference sequence). This CDR3 has 11 amino acids. V shed 7 bases and J shed 6 bases, with 9 bases lying between them. The DNA for the CDR3 is TGTGCCAGCACTCTACTTTCTGAAGCTTTCTTT. Its protein product is CASTLLSEAFF.

The rearrangement uses TRBV2 and TRBJ2-2, with TRBD1 matching over 8 bases. The CDR3 spans 14 residues. Germline lookup yields CDR1 SNHLY and CDR2 FYNNEI. Germline trimming cut 6 bases from V and 0 bases from J; bases unmatched to any gene: 0. The CDR3 here is CASRGQANTGELFF. CDR3 coding DNA: TGTGCCAGCAGGGGACAGGCGAACACCGGGGAGCTGTTTTTT.

The chain is built from TRBV6-5 and TRBJ1-6; D is perhaps TRBD1 (5 bases). Trimming pared 6 bases from V and 8 bases from J, leaving 20 bases between. Per the germline V gene, CDR1 is MNHEY and CDR2 is SVGAGI. This CDR3 has 16 amino acids. CDR3 bases: TGTGCCAGCAGCTACCTTAGACAGCTCGGGGATTCACCCCTCCACTTT. Translating gives CASSYLRQLGDSPLHF.

V and J are TRBV5-5 and TRBJ2-5; TRBD2 aligns across 7 bases. Germline CDR1 and CDR2: SGHKS and YYEKEE (reference sequence). The CDR3 sequence is 14 residues long. After removal of 5 bases from V and 5 bases from J, the junction contained 9 bases not matched to a gene. The DNA for the CDR3 is TGTGCCAGCAGTGCGGGAGAGGGGTGGGAGACCCAGTACTTC. Its protein product is CASSAGEGWETQYF.

The gene calls are TRBV11-3 and TRBJ2-3, with TRBD2 matching over 14 bases. Germline assignment: CDR1 SGHNT and CDR2 YENEEA. V dropped 5 bases and J dropped 3; count of bases not matched to a gene: 4. CDR3 length equals 16 residues. The chain's CDR3 is CASSLGTSGGTDTQYF. The CDR3 nucleotides are TGTGCCAGCAGCCTGGGGACTAGCGGGGGAACAGATACGCAGTATTTT.

The V gene is TRBV19, the J gene TRBJ1-1, with D possibly matching TRBD1 (5 bases). Germline loops: CDR1 LNHDA, CDR2 SQIVND (reference sequence). This CDR3 contains 14 residues. V dropped 3 bases and J dropped 0 bases, with 8 bases sitting between them. In DNA, the CDR3 is TGTGCCAGTAGTATTAGGGGAATGAACACTGAAGCTTTCTTT. Its translation: CASSIRGMNTEAFF.

The chain combines TRBV5-6 with TRBJ2-3; D may be TRBD2 (5 bases). The CDR3 extends over 15 amino acids. CDR1 SGHDT and CDR2 YYEEEE come from the germline V gene. V was cut by 3 bases and J by 6 bases, with 17 bases left in between. CDR3 residues: CASSYTGMPMDTQYF. As DNA, the CDR3 is TGTGCCAGCAGCTATACCGGGATGCCTATGGATACGCAGTATTTT.

The gene calls are TRBV2 and TRBJ2-5; D perhaps matches TRBD2 (5 bases). V was shortened by 4 bases and J by 2 bases, with 17 bases between the two germline ends. In germline, CDR1 is SNHLY, CDR2 FYNNEI. The CDR3 is 16 residues long. CDR3 DNA sequence: TGTGCCAGCAGTGCTCGCCTGGACTCCCAGCAAGAGACCCAGTACTTC. It encodes CASSARLDSQQETQYF. Full variable domain (rest looked up from reference TRBV2 and TRBJ2-5): EPEVTQTPSHQVTQMGQEVILRCVPISNHLYFYWYRQILGQKVEFLVSFYNNEISEKSEIFDDQFSVERPDGSNFTLKIRSTKLEDSAMYFCASSARLDSQQETQYFGPGTRLLVL.

V is TRBV5-4 and J is TRBJ1-4; no definite D call. The germline V gene has CDR1 SGHNT and CDR2 YYREEE (reference sequence). This CDR3 has 16 residues. Trimming stripped 0 bases from V and 4 bases from J, with 13 bases between. In nucleotides, the CDR3 is TGTGCCAGCAGCTTGGCCGGTGGCGGGAATAATGAAAAACTGTTTTTT. Translated: CASSLAGGGNNEKLFF.

V gene TRBV20-1 combines with J gene TRBJ1-1; D not certain. This CDR3 comprises 10 residues. Trimming left V 4 bases short and J 7 bases short, with 7 bases between. The germline V gene has CDR1 DFQATT and CDR2 SNEGSKA (reference sequence). CDR3 DNA sequence: TGCAGTGCTACCCACCTTGAAGCTTTCTTT. Translation: CSATHLEAFF.

V gene TRBV28 combines with J gene TRBJ2-3; D is ambiguous. Trimming cost V 0 bases and J 0 bases, with 13 bases left between them. Germline lookup yields CDR1 MDHEN and CDR2 SYDVKM. This CDR3 comprises 17 residues. As DNA, the CDR3 is TGTGCCAGCAGTTTATGGAGCGAAACAGTGAGCACAGATACGCAGTATTTT. Protein sequence: CASSLWSETVSTDTQYF. The variable domain in full, completed from reference TRBV28 and TRBJ2-3, reads DVKVTQSSRYLVKRTGEKVFLECVQDMDHENMFWYRQDPGLGLRLIYFSYDVKMKEKGDIPEGYSVSREKKERFSLILESASTNQTSMYLCASSLWSETVSTDTQYFGPGTRLTVL.